These 25 T cell receptor beta chains were all obtained from the same sample, sequenced in a study of cytotoxic CD8 clonotypes in ibrutinib-treated CLL. This table comes from immunoSEQ multiplex PCR, and its TCRdb copy is limited to in-frame clones, with some not included. There are about 140,000 clones in the sample; about 70% occur only once, and 4.5% to 6% lies in the top ten. Sequencing used PBMCs, obtained after 24 months of ibrutinib treatment. The source of these receptors is a human donor with chronic lymphocytic leukemia.

The chain joins TRBV7-3 to TRBJ2-3; 8 positions match TRBD2. CDR3 size: 17 residues. The germline CDR1 and CDR2 sequences are SGHTA and FQGTGA. V was pared by 5 bases and J by 3 bases, with 13 bases of the junction left unmatched. CDR3 sequence reads: CASSTLVGGGGTDTQYF. The CDR3 coding sequence is TGTGCCAGCAGCACCCTCGTTGGGGGCGGGGGGACAGATACGCAGTATTTT.

The chain carries TRBV11-2 and TRBJ1-5; perhaps TRBD1 as D (5 bases). The germline CDR1 and CDR2 sequences are SGHAT and FQNNGV. The V gene lost 5 bases and the J gene lost 0 bases, with 20 bases spanning the gap. This CDR3 is built from 18 residues. For the CDR3, the DNA is TGTGCCAGCAGCCCCGGGAAAGGGACCTCATATAGCAATCAGCCCCAGCATTTT. Its translation: CASSPGKGTSYSNQPQHF.

This rearrangement joins TRBV5-1 to TRBJ2-7; TRBD1 or TRBD2 may be the D gene (5 bases each). V dropped 4 bases and J dropped 6 bases, with 20 bases sitting between them. Germline assignment: CDR1 SGHRS and CDR2 YFSETQ. The CDR3 covers 15 residues. The DNA for the CDR3 is TGCGCCAGCAGCCCTGGGGCAGGGACGGAGGCCGAGCAGTACTTC. The encoded protein is CASSPGAGTEAEQYF.

About this clone: The same CDR3 also results from other DNA sequences found in this sample. This chain connects TRBV6-5 to TRBJ2-5; D is perhaps TRBD2 (6 bases). Trimming took off 2 bases at V and 0 bases at J, with 10 bases between the two ends. CDR1 is MNHEY, CDR2 SVGAGI, per germline. The CDR3 is made up of 15 amino acids. Here the CDR3 DNA reads TGTGCCAGCAGTTACGGTGGGGGGAACCAAGAGACCCAGTACTTC. It codes for CASSYGGGNQETQYF.

The chain has TRBV5-4 and TRBJ2-5; 14 bases align to TRBD2. Germline trimming cut 5 bases from V and 0 bases from J; bases unmatched to any gene: 9. Germline V CDR1 and CDR2: SGHNT, YYREEE (reference sequence). CDR3 length equals 18 residues. The CDR3 region has the DNA TGTGCCAGCAGGCCCGGGACTAGCGGGGGCCTGTACCAAGAGACCCAGTACTTC. This sequence encodes CASRPGTSGGLYQETQYF.

This chain connects TRBV27 to TRBJ2-3, with unresolved D. Germline V gives CDR1 MNHEY, CDR2 SMNVEV (reference sequence). The CDR3 totals 13 residues. Trimming removed 5 bases from V and 1 base from J, with 7 bases in between. CDR3 residues: CASSPRGTDTQYF. DNA of the CDR3: TGTGCCAGCAGTCCCCGTGGCACAGATACGCAGTATTTT.

This clone occurred once. The gene calls are TRBV15 and TRBJ1-2; 10 bases fit TRBD1. The J segment lost 4 bases and the V segment lost 2 bases, leaving 4 bases of the junction unmatched. CDR1 is LNHNV, CDR2 YYDKDF, per germline (reference sequence). The CDR3 loop spans 15 amino acids. CDR3 sequence reads: CATSRPTGGLYGYTF. The CDR3 DNA is TGTGCCACCAGCAGACCGACAGGGGGCCTCTATGGCTACACCTTC.

This chain links TRBV13 with TRBJ2-1; no clear D. In germline, CDR1 is PRHDT, CDR2 FYEKMQ (reference sequence). CDR3 size: 12 residues. V lost 4 bases and J 5 bases, leaving 6 bases between the germline ends. CDR3 coding DNA: TGTGCCAGCAGCTCATTGGACAATGAGCAGTTCTTC. Residues: CASSSLDNEQFF. Using reference TRBV13 and TRBJ2-1 for the parts outside the CDR3, the full variable domain is AAGVIQSPRHLIKEKRETATLKCYPIPRHDTVYWYQQGPGQDPQFLISFYEKMQSDKGSIPDRFSAQQFSDYHSELNMSSLELGDSALYFCASSSLDNEQFFGPGTRLTVL.

The chain has TRBV5-1 and TRBJ1-4, with D unresolved. There are 14 residues in the CDR3. The germline V and J ends were trimmed by 0 bases and 5 bases, with 8 bases remaining between them. Germline V gene lookup returns CDR1 SGHRS and CDR2 YFSETQ. The CDR3 sequence: CASSLEVGNEKLFF. The DNA of the CDR3 is TGCGCCAGCAGCTTGGAGGTGGGGAATGAAAAACTGTTTTTT.

This clone appeared a few times. The rearrangement joins TRBV9 to TRBJ1-2; D might be TRBD1 (6 bases). V lost 1 base and J lost 8, with 15 bases in between. This CDR3 is 14 amino acids long. The germline V gene encodes CDR1 SGDLS and CDR2 YYNGEE. CDR3 protein: CASSVSGAWGGYTF. Written as DNA, the CDR3 is TGTGCCAGCAGCGTATCGGGGGCCTGGGGAGGCTACACCTTC.

This rearrangement joins TRBV28 to TRBJ2-2, with TRBD1 as a possible D gene (5 bases). Deletions cut 8 bases from V and 0 bases from J, with 13 bases between. The CDR3 contains 15 residues. The germline V gene encodes CDR1 MDHEN and CDR2 SYDVKM. In DNA, the CDR3 is TGTGCCAGCCTAGGTGGGGCAGCGAACACCGGGGAGCTGTTTTTT. Its protein is CASLGGAANTGELFF.

This chain links TRBV7-8 with TRBJ2-1; TRBD2 aligns across 15 bases. CDR3 length: 17 residues. The V gene's germline CDR1 is SGHVS and CDR2 FQNEAQ. The V and J ends lost 5 bases and 9 bases, in that order; junction bases with no gene match: 11. Here the CDR3 DNA reads TGTGCCAGCAGCACACGACGGACTAGCGGGAGGGCTCGTGAGCAGTTCTTC. Protein product: CASSTRRTSGRAREQFF.

In this sample, this clone turned up a few times. The chain carries TRBV12-5 and TRBJ2-3, with D perhaps TRBD2 (5 bases). The germline gives CDR1 LGHNT, CDR2 FRNRAP. The CDR3 runs to 12 residues. The V gene lost 5 bases and the J gene lost 10 bases, with 13 bases spanning the gap. CDR3 protein: CASGTSSGSQYF. The DNA for the CDR3 is TGTGCTAGTGGTACCTCGTCGGGGTCGCAGTATTTT. The variable domain in full, completed from reference TRBV12-5 and TRBJ2-3, reads DARVTQTPRHKVTEMGQEVTMRCQPILGHNTVFWYRQTMMQGLELLAYFRNRAPLDDSGMPKDRFSAEMPDATLATLKIQPSEPRDSAVYFCASGTSSGSQYFGPGTRLTVL.

This clone appeared a single time. V gene TRBV7-6 combines with J gene TRBJ2-7, with 7 bases lining up with TRBD2. The V segment lost 10 bases and the J segment 6 bases; nucleotides outside the gene matches: 12. Germline assignment: CDR1 SGHVS and CDR2 FNYEAQ. CDR3 size: 13 residues. DNA for the CDR3: TGTGCCACAACCCTGGGCGGGAGAGGCGAGCAGTACTTC. The encoded protein is CATTLGGRGEQYF.

V and J are TRBV9 and TRBJ2-3; 9 nucleotides align to TRBD2. Germline CDR1 and CDR2: SGDLS and YYNGEE. With 1 base clipped from V and 10 bases from J, the junction kept 7 bases outside the gene matches. The CDR3 runs to 14 residues. The CDR3 DNA reads TGTGCCAGCAGCGTATTGCGGGAGGGCCCCGCGCAGTATTTT. As protein: CASSVLREGPAQYF.

This clone was counted a few times. The V gene is TRBV6-6, the J gene TRBJ1-5; D possibly corresponds to TRBD1 (6 bases). V lost 5 bases to trimming and J lost 7 bases, with 12 bases between them. There are 13 residues in the CDR3. The germline gives CDR1 MNHNY, CDR2 SVGAGI (reference sequence). CDR3 nucleotide sequence: TGTGCCAGCAGTAGGGGGTCTGGGCAGCCCCAGCATTTT. Protein: CASSRGSGQPQHF.

The gene calls are TRBV21-1 and TRBJ2-7; TRBD2 was called by the table and not checked on the DNA. TRBV21-1 constitutes a pseudogene. The CDR3 totals 14 residues. The CDR3 is CASTTRRVPYEQYF. In DNA, the CDR3 is TGTGCCAGCACGACAAGGCGGGTCCCCTACGAGCAGTACTTC.

The rearrangement links TRBV2 to TRBJ1-1, with D unclear. The CDR3 sequence is 13 residues long. In germline, CDR1 is SNHLY, CDR2 FYNNEI. Trimming took off 7 bases at V and 6 bases at J, with 15 bases between the two ends. In DNA, the CDR3 is TGTGCCAGCACCCGCTCGACCGAGTCTGAAGCTTTCTTT. Translation: CASTRSTESEAFF.

As to this clone: This sample includes further DNA sequences coding for the same CDR3. The chain links TRBV5-1 to TRBJ2-3; TRBD2 agrees at 11 bases. J gave up 6 bases and V 4 bases, and 4 bases lay outside the gene matches. The germline V gene has CDR1 SGHRS and CDR2 YFSETQ. The CDR3 has 14 residues. The CDR3 DNA reads as TGCGCCAGCAGCCCCGGGACTAGCGGTGATACGCAGTATTTT. Residues: CASSPGTSGDTQYF.

The chain combines TRBV6-1 with TRBJ2-2; D may be TRBD2 (6 bases). This CDR3 region has 15 residues. V was cut by 2 bases and J by 7 bases, with 14 bases left in between. Germline V CDR1 and CDR2: MNHNS, SASEGT. CDR3 nucleotide sequence: TGTGCCAGCAGTGAACCCCCGGGGAGGAACGGGGAGCTGTTTTTT. Protein: CASSEPPGRNGELFF.

V and J are TRBV2 and TRBJ2-6, with D perhaps matching TRBD2 (6 bases). The CDR3 extends over 14 amino acids. V dropped 7 bases and J dropped 2 bases, with 9 bases sitting between them. Germline lookup yields CDR1 SNHLY and CDR2 FYNNEI. Written as DNA, the CDR3 is TGTGCCAGCACGAGGGAGGCTGGGGCCAACGTCCTGACTTTC. This sequence encodes CASTREAGANVLTF.

This chain links TRBV4-2 with TRBJ2-3; tentative D call: TRBD2 (5 bases). The CDR3 runs to 15 residues. Germline V gene data show CDR1 as LGHNA and CDR2 as YNFKEQ. The ends were cut back, 4 bases at V and 4 bases at J, with 15 bases in the middle. CDR3 coding DNA: TGTGCCAGCAGCCCCCAACGGGGTTTGTCAGATACGCAGTATTTT. This codes for CASSPQRGLSDTQYF.

CDR3 DNA: TGTGCCAGCAGCGGTCTAGCGGGGGGCGGGGATACGCAGTATTTT. Protein sequence: CASSGLAGGGDTQYF. The gene calls are TRBV9 and TRBJ2-3; 11 bases align to TRBD2. With 3 bases clipped from V and 6 bases from J, the junction kept 6 bases outside the gene matches. Looked up from germline, CDR1 is SGDLS and CDR2 is YYNGEE. The CDR3 is made up of 15 amino acids. Drawing the rest from reference TRBV9 and TRBJ2-3, the complete variable domain is DSGVTQTPKHLITATGQRVTLRCSPRSGDLSVYWYQQSLDQGLQFLIQYYNGEERAKGNILERFSAQQFPDLHSELNLSSLELGDSALYFCASSGLAGGGDTQYFGPGTRLTVL.

V is TRBV5-1 and J is TRBJ2-2, with no clear D. The CDR3 loop spans 15 amino acids. V was pared by 2 bases and J by 4 bases, with 12 bases between. The germline V gene encodes CDR1 SGHRS and CDR2 YFSETQ. CDR3 protein: CASSFSASATGELFF. The CDR3 region has the DNA TGCGCCAGCAGCTTCTCGGCCTCGGCCACCGGGGAGCTGTTTTTT. The variable domain in full, with the rest retrieved from reference TRBV5-1 and TRBJ2-2, is KAGVTQTPRYLIKTRGQQVTLSCSPISGHRSVSWYQQTPGQGLQFLFEYFSETQRNKGNFPGRFSGRQFSNSRSEMNVSTLELGDSALYLCASSFSASATGELFFGEGSRLTVL.

This clone was picked up one time. The chain is built from TRBV6-5 and TRBJ2-5; 7 bases are a match to TRBD2. Unmatched junction bases numbered 6, after V lost 9 bases and J lost 2 bases. This CDR3 spans 13 amino acids. Germline CDR1 MNHEY, CDR2 SVGAGI. As DNA, the CDR3 is TGTGCCAGTGGGACTACGCGACAAGAGACCCAGTACTTC. Encoded protein: CASGTTRQETQYF.